Sequencing of this T cell receptor beta chain was carried out in a study of response to subunit inactivated influenza vaccine. Notes on the study in general: Only a handful of new T cells, the authors suggested, are recruited with each seasonal influenza vaccination.

Each CDR3 protein is one row after TCRdb ran MiXCR on the RT-PCR reads. The data hold hundreds of thousands of distinct CDR3 sequences, with around 14% observed a single time. Remarks on this clonotype: Its target is not known.

This TCR came from a man aged 45 to 65 who received an inactivated influenza vaccine. The source material was PBMCs from blood, sampled 11 to 12 days after vaccination.

This chain's CDR3 is CASSFLPASNYEQYF. The CDR3 coding sequence is TGTGCCAGCAGCTTTCTCCCTGCGTCGAACTACGAGCAGTACTTC. The chain has TRBV5-6 and TRBJ2-7; D remains ambiguous. Trimming took off 2 bases at V and 3 bases at J, with 15 bases between the two ends. The CDR3 extends over 15 amino acids. Germline V gives CDR1 SGHDT, CDR2 YYEEEE. Looking up the rest from reference TRBV5-6 and TRBJ2-7 gives the full variable domain: DAGVTQSPTHLIKTRGQQVTLRCSPKSGHDTVSWYQQALGQGPQFIFQYYEEEERQRGNFPDRFSGHQFPNYSSELNVNALLLGDSALYLCASSFLPASNYEQYFGPGTRLTVT.